The subject of this entry is one T cell receptor (beta chain). This record comes from a study of T cell clonotyping in hematopoietic cell transplantation. The time point was: recipient sample about 28 days before transplant, after cytoreduction. The data were produced by immunoSEQ multiplex PCR, yet TCRdb's version contains in-frame clones alone and is incomplete. Of over 9,500 clones detected, more than 90% appear once; the ten largest clones hold about 13%. Sequenced material: peripheral blood mononuclear cells, taken before stem cell transplant. The TCR was taken from a woman aged 40 to 50 with acute myeloid leukemia. Some clones in this sample may be carry-over from other donors' samples.

CDR3 in DNA: TGTGCCAGCAGCGACCGGATACAGGGCGGGCAGTACTTC. Protein sequence: CASSDRIQGGQYF. The chain links TRBV6-5 to TRBJ2-7; tentatively, D is TRBD1 (6 bases). V lost 6 bases, J lost 9 bases, and 18 bases lay in between. The germline gives CDR1 MNHEY, CDR2 SVGAGI. This CDR3 has 13 residues.